The sample holds one count of the clone carrying this T cell receptor beta chain. The antigen is not known. The V end lost 5 bases, the J end lost 2 bases, and 16 bases lay between the germline ends. Germline V gives CDR1 SGHAT, CDR2 FQNNGV. This CDR3 contains 15 residues. The source of the sample is a study of shared clonotypes between healthy human individuals. Study-level results: Clonotypes not shared had lower generation probabilities than those common to all four donors. Of the naive CD4 clonotypes, roughly 5.5% were shared across several donors.

The repertoire was sequenced with immunoSEQ multiplex PCR; TCRdb's copy has only in-frame clones and lacks some. Of about 2.4 million clones listed, around nine tenths are singletons. Source material: naive CD4+ T cells sorted from blood. Subset: CD45RA+ positively selected. The receptor comes from a man aged 18 to 30 in good health. V usage is TRBV11-2 and J usage is TRBJ2-7; tentatively, D is TRBD1 (5 bases). The CDR3 region has the DNA TGTGCCAGCAGCCCCCTCTCAGGGAAGGCCTACGAGCAGTACTTC. Its protein is CASSPLSGKAYEQYF.